This paragraph covers one T cell receptor (beta chain) sequence. Its antigen remains unidentified. This record belongs to a study of T-cell memory formation after mild COVID-19. Overall study results and limits: Clones contracting across day 15 to 85 had a balanced CD4/CD8 profile; later expanding clones leaned CD4+.

TCRdb independently ran MiXCR on the 5' RACE reads; one entry per CDR3 protein. The sample includes roughly 280,000 distinct CDR3 sequences, about 16% of them seen just once. V was pared by 4 bases and J by 10 bases, with 10 bases between. The CDR3 extends over 11 amino acids. Sequenced material: PBMCs or a T cell subset sorted from them (not recorded which). The receptor was isolated from a man younger than 35 who had mild COVID-19 (a few samples of this study predate the infection). Cell type and time point are not known. The chain employs TRBV12-3 or TRBV12-4 and TRBJ1-1; perhaps TRBD1 as D (5 bases). This CDR3 is CASSSQGTAFF. The CDR3 bases are TGTGCCAGCAGTTCCCAGGGTACAGCTTTCTTT.